The clone carrying this T cell receptor beta chain has only a few counts. TCRdb reprocessed the 5' RACE reads via MiXCR and lists one record per CDR3 protein. In the table there are 240,000 or so distinct CDR3 sequences, about 12% of which are singletons. Germline loops: CDR1 SGHRS, CDR2 YFSETQ. Trimming shortened V by 0 bases and J by 7 bases, and 8 bases separated the two germline ends. The CDR3 totals 14 residues. This entry belongs to a study of identical twins. These same data were also listed under a study on yellow fever vaccine responses in identical twins.

Sample: memory (CD45RO+) T cells sorted from blood. This TCR was sampled from a woman aged 18 to 35 in good health. The chain uses TRBV5-1 and TRBJ1-6; no clear D. The CDR3 reads CASSLDGGNSPLHF. Written as DNA, the CDR3 is TGCGCCAGCAGCTTGGACGGCGGGAATTCACCCCTCCACTTT.